These 17 T cell receptor beta chains were all obtained from the same sample, sequenced in a study of blood T cell repertoires in COVID-19. The protocol was immunoSEQ multiplex PCR, while the TCRdb copy is restricted to in-frame clones and leaves out a portion. The sample records more than 400,000 clones, about 92% being singletons. What was sequenced was PBMCs or T cells enriched from blood (not recorded which). Receptors were obtained from a man aged 18 to 35 who had recovered from COVID-19.

Points on this clone: Mismatch with germline at one junction end may stem from a read error. V usage is TRBV2 and J usage is TRBJ2-7; weak D call: TRBD2 (5 bases). This CDR3 is built from 12 residues. CDR1 and CDR2 from the germline V gene are SNHLY and FYNNEI. The CDR3 bases are TGTGCCAGCACCCAAGATGACTGGCGAGCGGCCTTC. Translating gives CASTQDDWRAAF.

This clone was counted once. The V gene is TRBV30, the J gene TRBJ2-1; TRBD2 matches at 9 bases. The CDR3 sequence is 15 residues long. From germline, CDR1 is GTSNPN and CDR2 SVGIG (reference sequence). J lost 2 bases, V lost 7 bases, and 9 bases had no gene match. The CDR3 bases are TGTGCCTTGACTACCGGGACTAGCACCTACAATGAGCAGTTCTTC. It translates to CALTTGTSTYNEQFF.

This clone appeared a few times. V and J are TRBV6-2 or TRBV6-3 and TRBJ1-5, with D perhaps matching TRBD1 (6 bases). Germline lookup yields CDR1 MNHEY and CDR2 SVGEGT. The CDR3 is made up of 16 amino acids. The V end lost 6 bases, the J end lost 4 bases, and 19 bases lay between the germline ends. This CDR3 reads CASSRRQATANQPQHF. The DNA for the CDR3 is TGTGCCAGCAGCCGCAGACAGGCCACTGCAAATCAGCCCCAGCATTTT.

This chain links TRBV10-3 with TRBJ1-2, with a possible D match to TRBD1 (6 bases). This CDR3 contains 14 residues. Germline CDR1 reads ENHRY; CDR2 reads SYGVKD. The V gene lost 3 bases and the J gene lost 0 bases, with 8 bases spanning the gap. The CDR3 coding sequence is TGTGCCATCAGTGAAGGGGGAGCTAACTATGGCTACACCTTC. It is translated as CAISEGGANYGYTF.

This clone was seen only once. This sequence joins TRBV19 and TRBJ1-1; 9 bases match TRBD1. Germline CDR1 LNHDA, CDR2 SQIVND (reference sequence). V dropped 5 bases and J dropped 6; count of bases not matched to a gene: 19. The CDR3 length is 18 residues. CDR3 DNA sequence: TGTGCCAGTAGTCTTTATGAGAGTTACAGGGGGCGCAGGCCTGAAGCTTTCTTT. Encoded protein: CASSLYESYRGRRPEAFF.

J is TRBJ1-5 and V is TRBV6-2 or TRBV6-3; no definite D call. Germline CDR1 is MNHEY and CDR2 is SVGEGT. Trimming left V 5 bases short and J 3 bases short, with 14 bases between. This CDR3 contains 15 residues. CDR3 nucleotides: TGTGCCAGCAGTCACACGATCGACACCAATCAGCCCCAGCATTTT. It encodes CASSHTIDTNQPQHF.

J is TRBJ1-1 and V is TRBV12-3 or TRBV12-4; D not certain. The CDR3 runs to 11 residues. Trimming took off 3 bases at V and 7 bases at J, with 6 bases between the two ends. CDR3: CASSFRFEAFF. Written as DNA, the CDR3 is TGTGCCAGCAGTTTCCGGTTTGAAGCTTTCTTT.

The CDR3 sequence: CASSLAGGNTIYF. The CDR3 nucleotides are TGTGCCAGCAGCTTGGCAGGCGGAAACACCATATATTTT. The chain couples TRBV11-3 to TRBJ1-3; D remains unclear. The germline V gene encodes CDR1 SGHNT and CDR2 YENEEA. Trimming removed 3 bases at V and 4 bases at J, with 7 bases between. The CDR3 covers 13 residues.

The V and J genes are TRBV19 and TRBJ2-5; weak D call: TRBD1 (5 bases). Trimming stripped 10 bases from V and 2 bases from J, with 11 bases between. The CDR3 totals 12 residues. From germline, CDR1 is LNHDA and CDR2 SQIVND (reference sequence). The CDR3 loop reads CATGHLQETQYF. The DNA of the CDR3 is TGTGCCACAGGACATCTACAAGAGACCCAGTACTTC.

This chain links TRBV19 with TRBJ1-6, with D maybe TRBD1 (5 bases). The germline CDR1 and CDR2 sequences are LNHDA and SQIVND (reference sequence). The CDR3 sequence is 14 residues long. Trimming stripped 3 bases from V and 8 bases from J, with 11 bases between. The CDR3 is CASSMLQGDSPLHF. The CDR3 region has the DNA TGTGCCAGTAGTATGCTCCAGGGCGATTCACCCCTCCACTTT.

The chain carries TRBV2 and TRBJ1-5; tentatively, D is TRBD1 (6 bases). Trimming left V 5 bases short and J 0 bases short, with 11 bases between. The germline gives CDR1 SNHLY, CDR2 FYNNEI. CDR3 length: 15 amino acids. CDR3 nucleotides: TGTGCCAGCAGTCCTGGACAGTCTAGCAATCAGCCCCAGCATTTT. This encodes CASSPGQSSNQPQHF.

The V and J genes are TRBV9 and TRBJ2-1, with 10 bases lining up with TRBD2. J gave up 3 bases and V 4 bases, and 7 bases lay outside the gene matches. The CDR3 length is 16 residues. Germline values: CDR1 SGDLS, CDR2 YYNGEE. This chain's CDR3 is CASSPFLAGDYNEQFF. CDR3 coding DNA: TGTGCCAGCAGCCCTTTCCTAGCGGGGGACTACAATGAGCAGTTCTTC.

This chain links TRBV7-2 with TRBJ1-3, with TRBD1 identical over 7 bases. Per the germline V gene, CDR1 is SGHTA and CDR2 is FQGNSA. V shed 0 bases and J 0 bases; nucleotides not matched to a gene: 5. This CDR3 has 17 residues. CDR3 nucleotides: TGTGCCAGCAGCTTAGCAGGGACAGCCTACTCTGGAAACACCATATATTTT. This codes for CASSLAGTAYSGNTIYF.

The chain carries TRBV19 and TRBJ1-2, with 9 bases identical to TRBD1. Trimming took 5 bases from V and 5 from J; bases not matched to a gene: 6. The CDR3 is 14 amino acids. Germline V gene sequence: CDR1 LNHDA, CDR2 SQIVND (reference sequence). The CDR3 loop reads CASSFTGGDYGYTF. The CDR3 coding sequence is TGTGCCAGTAGTTTTACAGGGGGCGATTATGGCTACACCTTC.

This clone was seen a single time. J is TRBJ1-1 and V is TRBV7-9; TRBD1 agrees at 9 bases. The CDR3 totals 15 residues. Germline CDR1 reads SEHNR; CDR2 reads FQNEAQ (reference sequence). After removal of 8 bases from V and 4 bases from J, the junction contained 11 bases not matched to a gene. The CDR3: CASALSGTGLTEAFF. CDR3 in DNA: TGTGCCAGCGCACTCTCTGGGACAGGGCTCACTGAAGCTTTCTTT.

The chain combines TRBV28 with TRBJ1-5; no clear D gene. The CDR3 totals 16 residues. Trimming pared 4 bases from V and 1 base from J, leaving 14 bases between. Germline CDR1 and CDR2: MDHEN and SYDVKM. The CDR3, as DNA: TGTGCCAGCAGTTCTCCCCGCGGAGCCAGCAATCAGCCCCAGCATTTT. It specifies CASSSPRGASNQPQHF.

The chain is built from TRBV13 and TRBJ1-1; D ambiguous. Trimming removed 7 bases at V and 5 bases at J, with 14 bases between. Germline loops: CDR1 PRHDT, CDR2 FYEKMQ (reference sequence). CDR3 length equals 13 residues. CDR3 in DNA: TGTGCCAGCAAAATTCGAGCGGTTACTGAAGCTTTCTTT. Translation: CASKIRAVTEAFF.